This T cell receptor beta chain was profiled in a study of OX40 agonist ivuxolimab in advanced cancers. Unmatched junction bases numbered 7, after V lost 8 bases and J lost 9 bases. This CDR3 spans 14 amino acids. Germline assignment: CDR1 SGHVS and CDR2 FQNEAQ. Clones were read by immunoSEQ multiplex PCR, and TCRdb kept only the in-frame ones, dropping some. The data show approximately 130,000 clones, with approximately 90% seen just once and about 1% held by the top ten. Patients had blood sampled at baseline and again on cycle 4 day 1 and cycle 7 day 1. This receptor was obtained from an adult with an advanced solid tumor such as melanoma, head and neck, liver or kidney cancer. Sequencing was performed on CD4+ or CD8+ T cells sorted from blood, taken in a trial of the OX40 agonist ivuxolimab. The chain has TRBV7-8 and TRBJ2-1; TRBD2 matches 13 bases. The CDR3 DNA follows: TGTGCCAGCGAAAGGACTAGCGGGAGAGGTGAGCAGTTCTTC. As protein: CASERTSGRGEQFF.